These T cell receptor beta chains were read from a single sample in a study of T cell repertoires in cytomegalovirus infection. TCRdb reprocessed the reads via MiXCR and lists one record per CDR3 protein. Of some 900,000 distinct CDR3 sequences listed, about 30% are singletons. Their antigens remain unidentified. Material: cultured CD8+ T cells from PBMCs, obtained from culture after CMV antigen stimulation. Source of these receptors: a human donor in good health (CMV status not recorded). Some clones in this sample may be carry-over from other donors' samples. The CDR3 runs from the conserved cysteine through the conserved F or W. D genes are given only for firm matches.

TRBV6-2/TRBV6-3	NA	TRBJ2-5	CASSYSITAQYF
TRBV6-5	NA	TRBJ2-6	CASRVSRGMGSGANVLTF
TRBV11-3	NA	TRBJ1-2	CASSNVPTVANYGYTF
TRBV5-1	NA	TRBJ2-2	CASSPESSNTGELFF
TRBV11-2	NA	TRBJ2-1	CASSSGHDSPYYEQFF
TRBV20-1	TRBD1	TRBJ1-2	CSAPQPQGALGYGYTF
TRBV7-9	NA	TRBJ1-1	CASSLGDHLNTEAFF
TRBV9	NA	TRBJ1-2	CASSVAQAYGYTF
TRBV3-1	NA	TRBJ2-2	CATSSGTGELFF
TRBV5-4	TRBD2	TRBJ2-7	CASSSIAGDASEQYF
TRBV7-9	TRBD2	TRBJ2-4	CASSAGGEDKNIQYF
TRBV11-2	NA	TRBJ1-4	CASSSEWVDEKLFF
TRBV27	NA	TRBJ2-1	CASSPTRGPDYNEQFF
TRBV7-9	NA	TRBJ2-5	CASSLAAQYPQETQYF
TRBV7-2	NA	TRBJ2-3	CASSLSVHSTDTQYF
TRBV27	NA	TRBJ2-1	CASSYWGNQYNEQFF
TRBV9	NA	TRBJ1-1	CASSSKGVQNTEAFF
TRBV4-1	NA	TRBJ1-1	CASSQSEGAEAFF
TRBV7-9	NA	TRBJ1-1	CASTNPNTEAFF
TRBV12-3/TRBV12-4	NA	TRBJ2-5	CASSFWDGGDIQETQYF
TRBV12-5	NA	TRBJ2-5	CASGLGENSSPQETQYF
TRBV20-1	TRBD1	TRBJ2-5	CSVEGTDGFAETQYF
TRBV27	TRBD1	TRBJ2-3	CASRTEGGAVPPTQYF
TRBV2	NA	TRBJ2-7	CASRDSTYEQYF
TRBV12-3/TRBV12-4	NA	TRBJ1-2	CASSLGGPF
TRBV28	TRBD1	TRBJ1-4	CASSLWDRADEKLFF
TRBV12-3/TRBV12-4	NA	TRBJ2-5	CASSLGPAETQYF
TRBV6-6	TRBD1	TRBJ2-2	CASRDRGKRLFTGELFF
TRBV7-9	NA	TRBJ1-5	CASSLMNQPQHF
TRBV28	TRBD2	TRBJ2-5	CASSEGLAGGETQYF
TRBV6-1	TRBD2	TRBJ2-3	CASSGLAGDPDTQYF
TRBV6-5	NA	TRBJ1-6	CASSYSFEERYTPTNNSPLHF
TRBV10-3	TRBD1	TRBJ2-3	CAIIDRGTDTQYF
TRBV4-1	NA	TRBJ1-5	CASSQSGAWQPQHF
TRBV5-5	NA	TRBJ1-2	CASTTGGYYGYTF
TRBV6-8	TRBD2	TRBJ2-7	CASSYFSGAPIEQYF
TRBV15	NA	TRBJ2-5	CATSSDFLEHQETQYF
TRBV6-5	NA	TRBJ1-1	CASSYSAGLNTEAFF
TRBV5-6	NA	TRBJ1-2	CASSLSRQAQFLNYGYTF
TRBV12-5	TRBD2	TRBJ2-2	CASGLVIFPGGVRGGELFF
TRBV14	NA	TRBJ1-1	CASSQDRGGEAFF
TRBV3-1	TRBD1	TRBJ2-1	CASRTGVSSYNEQFF
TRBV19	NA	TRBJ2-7	CASSIGYTAYEQYF
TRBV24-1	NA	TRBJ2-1	CATSDSDKGGNEQFF
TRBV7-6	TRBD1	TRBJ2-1	CASSNRQGNEQFF
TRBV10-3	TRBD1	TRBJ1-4	CAIRTRDRVDEKLFF
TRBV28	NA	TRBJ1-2	CASSLFRDGYTF
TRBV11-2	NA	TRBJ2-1	CASSKTSHNEQFF
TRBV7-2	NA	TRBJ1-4	CASSLGRALVGEKLFF
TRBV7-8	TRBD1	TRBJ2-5	CASRTGVKETQYF
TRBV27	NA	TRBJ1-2	CASARGSTYGYTF
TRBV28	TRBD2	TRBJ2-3	CASSFGTSGLNTDTQYF
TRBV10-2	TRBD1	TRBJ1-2	CASSPTGVHGYTF
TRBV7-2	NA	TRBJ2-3	CASSLEGSSTDTQYF
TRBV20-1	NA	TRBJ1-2	CSASGDRANYGYTF